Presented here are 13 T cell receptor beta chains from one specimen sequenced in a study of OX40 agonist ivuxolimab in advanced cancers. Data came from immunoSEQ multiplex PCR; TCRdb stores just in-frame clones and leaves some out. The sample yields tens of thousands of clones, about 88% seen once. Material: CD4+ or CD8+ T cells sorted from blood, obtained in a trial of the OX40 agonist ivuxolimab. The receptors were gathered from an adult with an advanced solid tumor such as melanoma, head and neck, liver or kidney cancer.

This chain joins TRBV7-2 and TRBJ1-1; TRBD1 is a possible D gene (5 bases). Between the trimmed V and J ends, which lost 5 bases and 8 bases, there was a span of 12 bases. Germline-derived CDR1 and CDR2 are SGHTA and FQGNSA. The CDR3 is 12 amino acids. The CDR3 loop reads CASSLDNREAFF. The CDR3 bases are TGTGCCAGCAGCCTGGACAATCGAGAAGCTTTCTTT. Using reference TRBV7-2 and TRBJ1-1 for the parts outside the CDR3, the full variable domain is GAGVSQSPSNKVTEKGKDVELRCDPISGHTALYWYRQSLGQGLEFLIYFQGNSAPDKSGLPSDRFSAERTGGSVSTLTIQRTQQEDSAVYLCASSLDNREAFFGQGTRLTVV.

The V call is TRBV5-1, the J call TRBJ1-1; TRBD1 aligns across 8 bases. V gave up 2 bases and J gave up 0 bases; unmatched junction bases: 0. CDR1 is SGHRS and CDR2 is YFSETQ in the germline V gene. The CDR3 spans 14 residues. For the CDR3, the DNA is TGCGCCAGCAGCTTACAGGGGGTGAACACTGAAGCTTTCTTT. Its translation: CASSLQGVNTEAFF.

The CDR3 loop is CASSPIRGADTQYF. DNA of the CDR3: TGTGCCAGCAGCCCCATTCGCGGGGCAGATACGCAGTATTTT. V usage is TRBV11-2 and J usage is TRBJ2-3; D perhaps matches TRBD2 (6 bases). The CDR3 extends over 14 amino acids. V dropped 5 bases and J dropped 4 bases, with 13 bases sitting between them. CDR1 is SGHAT and CDR2 is FQNNGV in the germline V gene.

The CDR3 coding sequence is TGTGCCAGCAGTTTACGGGCCTCCCACTATGGCTACACCTTC. Protein: CASSLRASHYGYTF. V and J are TRBV27 and TRBJ1-2; D is undetermined. CDR3 size: 14 residues. The germline V gene encodes CDR1 MNHEY and CDR2 SMNVEV (reference sequence). V lost 2 bases and J 3 bases, leaving 10 bases between the germline ends.

Here the CDR3 reads CAISELGRGKNIQYF. CDR3 in DNA: TGTGCCATCAGTGAGTTAGGCAGGGGGAAAAACATTCAGTACTTC. This chain joins TRBV10-3 and TRBJ2-4; 7 bases are shared with TRBD1. Unmatched junction bases numbered 4, after V lost 1 base and J lost 4 bases. CDR1 and CDR2 from the germline V gene are ENHRY and SYGVKD. This CDR3 region has 15 residues.

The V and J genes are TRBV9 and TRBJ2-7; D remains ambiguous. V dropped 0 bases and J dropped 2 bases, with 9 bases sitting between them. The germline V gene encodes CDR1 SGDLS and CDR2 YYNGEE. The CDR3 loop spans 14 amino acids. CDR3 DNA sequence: TGTGCCAGCAGCGTAGATTGGGTCCCCTACGAGCAGTACTTC. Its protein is CASSVDWVPYEQYF.

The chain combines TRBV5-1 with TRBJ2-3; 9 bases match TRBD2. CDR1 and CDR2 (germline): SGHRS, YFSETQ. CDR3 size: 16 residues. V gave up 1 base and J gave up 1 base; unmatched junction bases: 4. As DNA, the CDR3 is TGCGCCAGCAGCTTGCGGGCTAGCGGGGGCACAGATACGCAGTATTTT. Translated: CASSLRASGGTDTQYF.

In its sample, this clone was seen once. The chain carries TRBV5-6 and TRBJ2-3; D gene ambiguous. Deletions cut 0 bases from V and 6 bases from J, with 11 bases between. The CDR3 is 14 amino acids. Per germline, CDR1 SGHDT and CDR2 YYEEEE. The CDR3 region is CASSLGRSDDTQYF. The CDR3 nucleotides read TGTGCCAGCAGCTTGGGCCGGAGTGACGATACGCAGTATTTT.

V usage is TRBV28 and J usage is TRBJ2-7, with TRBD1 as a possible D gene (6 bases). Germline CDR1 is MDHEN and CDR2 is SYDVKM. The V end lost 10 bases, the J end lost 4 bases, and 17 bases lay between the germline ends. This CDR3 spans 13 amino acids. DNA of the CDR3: TGTGCCACCTGGGATCAGGGGCGGTACGAGCAGTACTTC. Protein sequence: CATWDQGRYEQYF.

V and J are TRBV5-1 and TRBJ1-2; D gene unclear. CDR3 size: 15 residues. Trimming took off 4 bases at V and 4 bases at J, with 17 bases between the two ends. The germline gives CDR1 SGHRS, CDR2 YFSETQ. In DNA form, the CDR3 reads TGCGCCAGCAGCCTCGCGGCAGGATCATTCTATGGCTACACCTTC. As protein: CASSLAAGSFYGYTF.

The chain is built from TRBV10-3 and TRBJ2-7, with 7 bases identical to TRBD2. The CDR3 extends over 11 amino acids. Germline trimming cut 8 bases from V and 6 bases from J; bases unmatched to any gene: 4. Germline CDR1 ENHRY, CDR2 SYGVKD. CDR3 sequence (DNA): TGTGCCATCGCTGGGGAGGGCGAGCAGTACTTC. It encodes CAIAGEGEQYF.

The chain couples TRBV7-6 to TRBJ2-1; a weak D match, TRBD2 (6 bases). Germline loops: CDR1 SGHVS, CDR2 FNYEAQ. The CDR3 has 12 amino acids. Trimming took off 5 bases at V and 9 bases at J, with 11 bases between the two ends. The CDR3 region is CASSHYGGEQFF. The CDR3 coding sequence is TGTGCCAGCAGCCATTACGGGGGTGAGCAGTTCTTC.

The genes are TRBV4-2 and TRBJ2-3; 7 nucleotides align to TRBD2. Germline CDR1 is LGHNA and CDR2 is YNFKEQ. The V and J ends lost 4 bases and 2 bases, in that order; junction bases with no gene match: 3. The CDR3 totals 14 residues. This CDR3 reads CASSRGGVTDTQYF. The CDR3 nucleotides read TGTGCCAGCAGCCGCGGGGGTGTCACAGATACGCAGTATTTT.